This T cell receptor (beta chain) was recorded in a study of blood T cell repertoires in COVID-19. For the study at large: From the United States, Italy and Spain came samples of acute and convalescent COVID-19. The cDNA or gDNA used as material had been derived from T cells, B-cell-depleted T cells, or PBMCs.

Participants, roughly 18 to 90 years old, spanned around 25 US areas. Clones were sequenced by immunoSEQ multiplex PCR, and TCRdb holds only the in-frame ones, with some missing. Of about 220,000 clones in the sample, 88% were seen once. This CDR3 region has 13 residues. CDR1 MNHEY and CDR2 SMNVEV come from the germline V gene (reference sequence). V lost 4 bases and J 8 bases, leaving 14 bases between the germline ends. The sequence derives from a woman in her twenties or thirties who had recovered from COVID-19. V gene TRBV27 combines with J gene TRBJ1-2; possibly TRBD1 for D (5 bases). Source material: PBMCs or T cells enriched from blood (not recorded which). CDR3: CASSSTPGKGYTF. Here the CDR3 DNA reads TGTGCCAGCAGTTCCACCCCAGGGAAGGGCTACACCTTC.